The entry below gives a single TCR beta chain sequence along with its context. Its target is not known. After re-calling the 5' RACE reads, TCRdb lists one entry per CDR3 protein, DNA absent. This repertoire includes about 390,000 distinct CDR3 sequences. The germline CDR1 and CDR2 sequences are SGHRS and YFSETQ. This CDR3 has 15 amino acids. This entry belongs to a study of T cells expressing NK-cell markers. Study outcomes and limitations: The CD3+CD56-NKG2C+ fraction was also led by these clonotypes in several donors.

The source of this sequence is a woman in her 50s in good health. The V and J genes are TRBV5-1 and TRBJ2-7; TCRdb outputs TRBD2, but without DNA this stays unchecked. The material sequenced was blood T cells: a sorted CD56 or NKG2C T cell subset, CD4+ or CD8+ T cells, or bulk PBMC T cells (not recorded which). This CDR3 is CASSVGTSSSYEQYF.